The 5 T cell receptor beta chains given below trace back to one sample, sequenced in a study of neoadjuvant nivolumab and ipilimumab in lung cancer. TCRdb keeps only in-frame clones here, not all; method: immunoSEQ multiplex PCR. The sample shows about 15,000 clones, about 72% of them seen only once. This material consisted of tumor tissue, taken after neoadjuvant nivolumab, alone or with ipilimumab, at or shortly before surgery. The receptors shown here come from an adult with non-small cell lung cancer.

The chain is built from TRBV7-3 and TRBJ2-7; D is ambiguous. The CDR3 loop spans 14 amino acids. The V gene's germline CDR1 is SGHTA and CDR2 FQGTGA. Trimming shortened V by 3 bases and J by 6 bases, and 15 bases separated the two germline ends. CDR3 nucleotide sequence: TGTGCCAGCAGCTTCTCTGCGATGGGTGGCGAGCAGTACTTC. Its translation: CASSFSAMGGEQYF.

This chain joins TRBV5-1 and TRBJ2-3; TRBD1 agrees at 11 bases. In germline, CDR1 is SGHRS, CDR2 YFSETQ. Trimming cost V 6 bases and J 6 bases; bases outside gene matches: 9. The CDR3 runs 15 residues. CDR3 DNA: TGCGCCAGCAACACGGACAGGGGGCGATCCGATACGCAGTATTTT. Its translation: CASNTDRGRSDTQYF. Variable domain in full (rest from reference TRBV5-1 and TRBJ2-3): KAGVTQTPRYLIKTRGQQVTLSCSPISGHRSVSWYQQTPGQGLQFLFEYFSETQRNKGNFPGRFSGRQFSNSRSEMNVSTLELGDSALYLCASNTDRGRSDTQYFGPGTRLTVL.

The chain couples TRBV5-5 to TRBJ1-3, with a tentative D call TRBD1 (6 bases). Between the trimmed V and J ends, which lost 1 base and 1 base, there was a span of 9 bases. Germline values: CDR1 SGHKS, CDR2 YYEKEE (reference sequence). CDR3 length: 15 amino acids. The CDR3 protein is CASSLMGASGNTIYF. CDR3 in DNA: TGTGCCAGCAGCTTGATGGGGGCTTCTGGAAACACCATATATTTT.

The CDR3 DNA sequence: TGTGCCACCGAGGCCCGGGACAGGGGGCGCGGGGATATAGCTTTCTTT. It specifies CATEARDRGRGDIAFF. This chain uses TRBV6-6 with TRBJ1-1; 12 bases match TRBD1. V was clipped by 10 bases and J by 10 bases; unmatched bases: 19. Germline CDR1 is MNHNY and CDR2 is SVGAGI (reference sequence). The CDR3 sequence is 16 residues long.

This sequence joins TRBV6-6 and TRBJ1-2, with TRBD1 as a possible D gene (6 bases). The CDR3 runs 14 residues. V gave up 2 bases and J gave up 5 bases, with 12 bases separating them. Germline lookup yields CDR1 MNHNY and CDR2 SVGAGI (reference sequence). Here the CDR3 DNA reads TGTGCCAGCAGTTACGATGAAGGGGGTTATGGCTACACCTTC. This translates into CASSYDEGGYGYTF.